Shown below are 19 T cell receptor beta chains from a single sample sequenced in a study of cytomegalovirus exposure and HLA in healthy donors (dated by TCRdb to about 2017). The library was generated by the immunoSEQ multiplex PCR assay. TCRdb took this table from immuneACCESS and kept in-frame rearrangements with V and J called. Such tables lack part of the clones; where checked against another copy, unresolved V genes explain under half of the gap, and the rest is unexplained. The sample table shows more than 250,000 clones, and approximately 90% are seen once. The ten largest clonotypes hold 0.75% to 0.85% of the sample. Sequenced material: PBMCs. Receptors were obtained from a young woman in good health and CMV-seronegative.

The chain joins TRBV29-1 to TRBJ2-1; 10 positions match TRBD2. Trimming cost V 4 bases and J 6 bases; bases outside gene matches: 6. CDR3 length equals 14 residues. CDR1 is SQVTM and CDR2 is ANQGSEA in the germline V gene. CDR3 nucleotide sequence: TGCAGCGTTGTTCTAGCGGGAGAGGCCAATGAGCAGTTCTTC. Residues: CSVVLAGEANEQFF.

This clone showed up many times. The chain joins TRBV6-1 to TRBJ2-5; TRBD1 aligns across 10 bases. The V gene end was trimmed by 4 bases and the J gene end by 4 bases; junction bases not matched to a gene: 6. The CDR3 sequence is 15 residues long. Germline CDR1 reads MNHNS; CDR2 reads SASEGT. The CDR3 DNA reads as TGTGCCAGCAGTGTATCTGGGACAGGGGTAGAGACCCAGTACTTC. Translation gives CASSVSGTGVETQYF.

DNA for the CDR3: TGTGCCAGCAGCGTACCGACCCCGGGGAGCAATGAGCAGTTCTTC. The encoded protein is CASSVPTPGSNEQFF. The V call is TRBV9, the J call TRBJ2-1, with D tentatively TRBD2 (5 bases). The CDR3 totals 15 residues. Germline V gene data show CDR1 as SGDLS and CDR2 as YYNGEE. V was trimmed by 1 base and J by 6 bases, leaving 14 bases between them. The entire variable domain, with the rest obtained from reference TRBV9 and TRBJ2-1, is as follows: DSGVTQTPKHLITATGQRVTLRCSPRSGDLSVYWYQQSLDQGLQFLIQYYNGEERAKGNILERFSAQQFPDLHSELNLSSLELGDSALYFCASSVPTPGSNEQFFGPGTRLTVL.

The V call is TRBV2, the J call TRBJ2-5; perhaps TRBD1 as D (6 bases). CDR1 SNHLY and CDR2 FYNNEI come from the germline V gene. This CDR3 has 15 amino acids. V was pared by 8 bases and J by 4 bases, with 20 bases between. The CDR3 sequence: CASVSGTGRGETQYF. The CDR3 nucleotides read TGTGCCAGCGTCTCCGGCACAGGGAGAGGAGAGACCCAGTACTTC.

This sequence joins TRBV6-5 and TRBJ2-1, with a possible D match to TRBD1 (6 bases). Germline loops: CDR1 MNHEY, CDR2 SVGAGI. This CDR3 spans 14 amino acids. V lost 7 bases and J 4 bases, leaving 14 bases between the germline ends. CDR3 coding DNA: TGTGCCAGCACCGCGGACAGCTTTTACAATGAGCAGTTCTTC. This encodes CASTADSFYNEQFF.

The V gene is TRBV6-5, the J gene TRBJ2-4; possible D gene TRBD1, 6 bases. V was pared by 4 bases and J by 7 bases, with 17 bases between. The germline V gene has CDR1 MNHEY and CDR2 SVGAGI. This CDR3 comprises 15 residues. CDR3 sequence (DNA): TGTGCCAGCAGTTTATCAGGGGAGCATAGGAACATTCAGTACTTC. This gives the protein CASSLSGEHRNIQYF.

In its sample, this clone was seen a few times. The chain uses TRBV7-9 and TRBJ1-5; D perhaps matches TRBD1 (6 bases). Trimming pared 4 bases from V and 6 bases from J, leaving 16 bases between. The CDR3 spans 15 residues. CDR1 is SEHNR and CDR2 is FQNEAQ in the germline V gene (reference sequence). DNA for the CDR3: TGTGCCAGCAGCTCTTCAGGGGAATTGGGTCAGCCCCAGCATTTT. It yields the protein CASSSSGELGQPQHF.

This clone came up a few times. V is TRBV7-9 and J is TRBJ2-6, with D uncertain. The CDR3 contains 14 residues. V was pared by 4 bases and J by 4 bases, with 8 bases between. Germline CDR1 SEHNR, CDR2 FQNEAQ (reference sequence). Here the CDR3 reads CASSSVSGANVLTF. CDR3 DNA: TGTGCCAGCAGCTCCGTGTCCGGGGCCAACGTCCTGACTTTC.

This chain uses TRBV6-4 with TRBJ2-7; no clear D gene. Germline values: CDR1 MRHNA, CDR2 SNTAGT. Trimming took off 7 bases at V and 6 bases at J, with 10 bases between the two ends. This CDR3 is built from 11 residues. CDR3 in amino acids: CASNQRSEQYF. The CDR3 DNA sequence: TGTGCCAGCAATCAACGGAGCGAGCAGTACTTC.

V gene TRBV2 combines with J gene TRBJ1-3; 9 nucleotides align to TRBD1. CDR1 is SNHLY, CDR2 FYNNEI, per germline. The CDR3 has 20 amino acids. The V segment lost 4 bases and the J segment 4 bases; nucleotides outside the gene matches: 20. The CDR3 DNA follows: TGTGCCAGCAGTGCGTCTTCTCTAGGGACAGGGATTTTAGCCGGAAACACCATATATTTT. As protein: CASSASSLGTGILAGNTIYF.

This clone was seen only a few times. The CDR3 is CASSLGGDTEAFF. Here the CDR3 DNA reads TGTGCCAGCAGCTTAGGGGGGGATACTGAAGCTTTCTTT. The rearrangement links TRBV6-5 to TRBJ1-1, with a weak D call TRBD1 (6 bases). CDR3 length equals 13 residues. Trimming took off 6 bases at V and 5 bases at J, with 13 bases between the two ends. Germline V gene sequence: CDR1 MNHEY, CDR2 SVGAGI.

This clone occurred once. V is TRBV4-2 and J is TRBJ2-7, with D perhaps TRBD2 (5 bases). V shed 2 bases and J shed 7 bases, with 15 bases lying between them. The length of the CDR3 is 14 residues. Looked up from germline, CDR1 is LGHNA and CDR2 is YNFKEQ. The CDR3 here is CASSQTDATGEQYF. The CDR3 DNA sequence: TGTGCCAGCAGCCAAACGGACGCAACGGGGGAGCAGTACTTC.

CDR3 in DNA: TGCGCCAGCAGCTCCGGACAGGGGGCATATAGCGGAGAGACCCAGTACTTC. Translating it yields CASSSGQGAYSGETQYF. The chain recombines TRBV5-1 with TRBJ2-5; 11 bases agree with TRBD1. The CDR3 runs to 17 residues. CDR1 SGHRS and CDR2 YFSETQ come from the germline V gene. V lost 3 bases and J lost 4; bases outside the gene matches: 11.

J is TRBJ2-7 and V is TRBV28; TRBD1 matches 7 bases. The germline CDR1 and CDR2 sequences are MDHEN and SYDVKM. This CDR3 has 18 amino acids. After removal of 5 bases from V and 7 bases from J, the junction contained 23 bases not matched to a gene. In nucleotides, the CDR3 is TGTGCCAGCAGTAACCGTTCCCAGTACAGGGGCTTTTACTTAGAGCAGTACTTC. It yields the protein CASSNRSQYRGFYLEQYF. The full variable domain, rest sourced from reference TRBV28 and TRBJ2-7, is DVKVTQSSRYLVKRTGEKVFLECVQDMDHENMFWYRQDPGLGLRLIYFSYDVKMKEKGDIPEGYSVSREKKERFSLILESASTNQTSMYLCASSNRSQYRGFYLEQYFGPGTRLTVT.

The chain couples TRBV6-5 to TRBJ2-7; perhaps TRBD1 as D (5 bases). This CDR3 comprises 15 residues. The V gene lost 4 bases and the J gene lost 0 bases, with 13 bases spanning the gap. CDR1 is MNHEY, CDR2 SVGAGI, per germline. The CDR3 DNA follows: TGTGCCAGCAGTTTCAGACAGACACCCTCCTACGAGCAGTACTTC. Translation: CASSFRQTPSYEQYF.

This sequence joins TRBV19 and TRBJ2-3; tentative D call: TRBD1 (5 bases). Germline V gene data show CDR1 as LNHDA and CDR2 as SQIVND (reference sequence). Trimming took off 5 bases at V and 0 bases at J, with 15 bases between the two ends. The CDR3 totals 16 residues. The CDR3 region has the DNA TGTGCCAGTAGTGAGACGACAGTACGAAGCACAGATACGCAGTATTTT. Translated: CASSETTVRSTDTQYF. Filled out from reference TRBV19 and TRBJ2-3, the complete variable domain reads DGGITQSPKYLFRKEGQNVTLSCEQNLNHDAMYWYRQDPGQGLRLIYYSQIVNDFQKGDIAEGYSVSREKKESFPLTVTSAQKNPTAFYLCASSETTVRSTDTQYFGPGTRLTVL.

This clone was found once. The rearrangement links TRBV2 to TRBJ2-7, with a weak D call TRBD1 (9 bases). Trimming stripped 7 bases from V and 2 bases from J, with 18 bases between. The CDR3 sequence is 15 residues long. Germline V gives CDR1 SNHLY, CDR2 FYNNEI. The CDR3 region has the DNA TGTGCCAGCACCCGGGGGGGACAGGGCGCCTACGAGCAGTACTTC. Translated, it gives CASTRGGQGAYEQYF.

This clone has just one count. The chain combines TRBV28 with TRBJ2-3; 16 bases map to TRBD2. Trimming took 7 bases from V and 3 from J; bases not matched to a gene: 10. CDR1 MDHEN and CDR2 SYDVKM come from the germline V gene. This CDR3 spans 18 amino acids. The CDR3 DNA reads TGTGCCAGCACCACTTGGGGACTAGCGGGAGGGCCAACAGATACGCAGTATTTT. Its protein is CASTTWGLAGGPTDTQYF.

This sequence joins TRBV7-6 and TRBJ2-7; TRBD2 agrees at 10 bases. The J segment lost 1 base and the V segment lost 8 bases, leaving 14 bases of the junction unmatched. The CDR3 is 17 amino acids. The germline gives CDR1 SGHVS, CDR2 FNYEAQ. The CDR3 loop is CASGFGSGRFTSYEQYF. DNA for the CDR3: TGTGCCAGCGGTTTTGGTAGCGGGAGGTTTACGTCCTACGAGCAGTACTTC.